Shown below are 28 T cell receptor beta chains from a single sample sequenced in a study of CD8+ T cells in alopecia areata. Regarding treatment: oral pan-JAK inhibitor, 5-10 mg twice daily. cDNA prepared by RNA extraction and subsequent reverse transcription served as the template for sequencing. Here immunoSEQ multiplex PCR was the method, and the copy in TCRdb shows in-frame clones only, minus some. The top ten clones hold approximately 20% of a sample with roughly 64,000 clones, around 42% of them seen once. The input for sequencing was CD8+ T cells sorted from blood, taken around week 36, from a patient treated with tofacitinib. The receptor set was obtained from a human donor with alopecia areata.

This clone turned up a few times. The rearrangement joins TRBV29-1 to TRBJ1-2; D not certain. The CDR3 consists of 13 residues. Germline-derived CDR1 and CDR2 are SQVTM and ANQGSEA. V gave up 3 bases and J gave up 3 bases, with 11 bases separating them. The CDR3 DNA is TGCAGCGTTGATAAAAGGGAAGACTATGGCTACACCTTC. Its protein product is CSVDKREDYGYTF.

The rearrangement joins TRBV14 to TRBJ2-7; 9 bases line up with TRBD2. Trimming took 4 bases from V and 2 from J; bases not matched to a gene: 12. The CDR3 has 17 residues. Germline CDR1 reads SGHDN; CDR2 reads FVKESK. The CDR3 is CASSPYGVREGPYEQYF. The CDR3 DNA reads TGTGCCAGCAGCCCTTATGGCGTGCGGGAGGGACCCTACGAGCAGTACTTC.

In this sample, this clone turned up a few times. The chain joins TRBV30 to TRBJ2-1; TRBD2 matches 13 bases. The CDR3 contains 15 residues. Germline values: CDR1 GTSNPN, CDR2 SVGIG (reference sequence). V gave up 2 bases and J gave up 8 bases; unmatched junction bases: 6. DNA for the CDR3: TGTGCCTGGAGTTCCGGGACTAGCGGGATCGATGAGCAGTTCTTC. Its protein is CAWSSGTSGIDEQFF.

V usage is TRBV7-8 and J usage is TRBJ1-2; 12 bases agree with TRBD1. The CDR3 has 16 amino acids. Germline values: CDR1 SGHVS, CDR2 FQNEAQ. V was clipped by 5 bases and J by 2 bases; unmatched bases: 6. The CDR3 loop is CASSPGTGGGNYGYTF. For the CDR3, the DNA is TGTGCCAGCAGCCCCGGGACAGGGGGCGGAAACTATGGCTACACCTTC.

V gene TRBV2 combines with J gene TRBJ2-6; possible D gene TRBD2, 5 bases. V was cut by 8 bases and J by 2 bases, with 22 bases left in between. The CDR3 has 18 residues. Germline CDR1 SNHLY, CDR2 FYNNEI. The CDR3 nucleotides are TGTGCCAGCCACGAGACTACTGGACTTCGTACTGGGGCCAACGTCCTGACTTTC. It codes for CASHETTGLRTGANVLTF.

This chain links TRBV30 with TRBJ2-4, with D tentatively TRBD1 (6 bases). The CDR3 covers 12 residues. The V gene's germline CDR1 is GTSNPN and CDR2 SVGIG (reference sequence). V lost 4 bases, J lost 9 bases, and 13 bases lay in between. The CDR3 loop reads CAWMGASRIQYF. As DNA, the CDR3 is TGTGCCTGGATGGGGGCTTCACGCATTCAGTACTTC.

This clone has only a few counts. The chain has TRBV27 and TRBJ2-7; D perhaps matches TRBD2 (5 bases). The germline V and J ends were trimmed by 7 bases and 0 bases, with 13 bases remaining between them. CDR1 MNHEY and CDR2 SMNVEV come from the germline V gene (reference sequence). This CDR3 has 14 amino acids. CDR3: CASNRRGSSYEQYF. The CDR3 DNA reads TGTGCCAGCAACCGACGGGGAAGCTCCTACGAGCAGTACTTC.

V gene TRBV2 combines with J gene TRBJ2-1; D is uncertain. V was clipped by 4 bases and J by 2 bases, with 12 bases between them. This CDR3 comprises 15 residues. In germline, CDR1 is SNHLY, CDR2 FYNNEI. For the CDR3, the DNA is TGTGCCAGCAGTGGCCCCCCACGGGCCTACAATGAGCAGTTCTTC. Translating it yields CASSGPPRAYNEQFF. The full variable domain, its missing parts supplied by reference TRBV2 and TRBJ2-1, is EPEVTQTPSHQVTQMGQEVILRCVPISNHLYFYWYRQILGQKVEFLVSFYNNEISEKSEIFDDQFSVERPDGSNFTLKIRSTKLEDSAMYFCASSGPPRAYNEQFFGPGTRLTVL.

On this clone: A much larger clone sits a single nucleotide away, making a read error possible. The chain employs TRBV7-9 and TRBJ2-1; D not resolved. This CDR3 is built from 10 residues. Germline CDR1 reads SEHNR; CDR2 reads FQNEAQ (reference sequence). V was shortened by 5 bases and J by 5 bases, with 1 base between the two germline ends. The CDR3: CASSNNEQFF. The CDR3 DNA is TGTGCCAGCAGCAACAATGAGCAGTTCTTC.

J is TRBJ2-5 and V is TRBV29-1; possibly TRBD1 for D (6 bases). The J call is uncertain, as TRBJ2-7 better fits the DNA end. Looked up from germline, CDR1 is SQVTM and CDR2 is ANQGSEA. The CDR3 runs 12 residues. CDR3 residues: CSVATGTYEQYF. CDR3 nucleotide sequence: TGCAGCGTCGCGACAGGAACCTACGAGCAGTACTTC.

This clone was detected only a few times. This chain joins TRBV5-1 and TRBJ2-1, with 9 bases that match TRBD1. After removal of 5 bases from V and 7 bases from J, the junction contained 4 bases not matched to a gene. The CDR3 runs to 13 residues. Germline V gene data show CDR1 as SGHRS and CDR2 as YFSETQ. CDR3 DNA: TGCGCCAGCAGACAGGGGGCGAGGAATGAGCAGTTCTTC. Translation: CASRQGARNEQFF.

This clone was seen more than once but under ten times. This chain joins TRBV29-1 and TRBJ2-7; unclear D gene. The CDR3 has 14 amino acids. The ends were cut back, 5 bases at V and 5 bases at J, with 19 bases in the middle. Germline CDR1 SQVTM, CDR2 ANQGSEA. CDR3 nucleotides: TGCAGCGTTTGGAGTCAGCTACCCGTAAACGAGCAGTACTTC. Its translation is CSVWSQLPVNEQYF.

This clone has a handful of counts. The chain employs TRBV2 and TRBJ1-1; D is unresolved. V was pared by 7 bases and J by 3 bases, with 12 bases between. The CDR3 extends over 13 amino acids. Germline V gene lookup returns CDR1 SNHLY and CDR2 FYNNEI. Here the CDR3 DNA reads TGTGCCAGCAAGCCCCGGCGCTACACTGAAGCTTTCTTT. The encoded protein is CASKPRRYTEAFF.

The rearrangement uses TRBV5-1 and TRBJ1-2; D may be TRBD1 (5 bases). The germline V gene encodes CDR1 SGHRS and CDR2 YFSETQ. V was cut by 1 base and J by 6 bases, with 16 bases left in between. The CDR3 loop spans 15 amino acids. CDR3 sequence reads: CASSLTEGRWDGYTF. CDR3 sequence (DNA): TGCGCCAGCAGCTTGACCGAGGGGCGCTGGGATGGCTACACCTTC.

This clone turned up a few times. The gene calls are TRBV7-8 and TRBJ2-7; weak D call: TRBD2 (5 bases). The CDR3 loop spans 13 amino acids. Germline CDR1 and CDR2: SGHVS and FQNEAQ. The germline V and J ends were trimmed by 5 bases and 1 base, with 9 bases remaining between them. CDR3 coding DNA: TGTGCCAGCAGCCCCGGGATATCCTACGAGCAGTACTTC. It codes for CASSPGISYEQYF. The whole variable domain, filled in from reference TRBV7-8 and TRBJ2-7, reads GAGVSQSPRYKVAKRGQDVALRCDPISGHVSLFWYQQALGQGPEFLTYFQNEAQLDKSGLPSDRFFAERPEGSVSTLKIQRTQQEDSAVYLCASSPGISYEQYFGPGTRLTVT.

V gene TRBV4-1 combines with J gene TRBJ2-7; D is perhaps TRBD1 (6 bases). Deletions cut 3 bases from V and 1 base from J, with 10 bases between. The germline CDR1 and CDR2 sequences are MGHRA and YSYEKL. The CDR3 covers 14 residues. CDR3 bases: TGCGCCAGCAGCCAGCAGGGGCTATCCTACGAGCAGTACTTC. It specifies CASSQQGLSYEQYF.

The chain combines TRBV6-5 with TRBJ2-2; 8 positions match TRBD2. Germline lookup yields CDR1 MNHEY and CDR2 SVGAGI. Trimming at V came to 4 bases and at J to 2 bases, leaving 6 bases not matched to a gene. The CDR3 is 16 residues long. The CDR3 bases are TGTGCCAGCAGTTCTGGACTAGCCCCCAACACCGGGGAGCTGTTTTTT. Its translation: CASSSGLAPNTGELFF.

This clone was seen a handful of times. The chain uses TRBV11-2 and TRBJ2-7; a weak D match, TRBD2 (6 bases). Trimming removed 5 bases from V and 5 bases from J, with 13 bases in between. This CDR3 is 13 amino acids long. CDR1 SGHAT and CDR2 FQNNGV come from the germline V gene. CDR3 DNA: TGTGCCAGCAGCCCCCCAGGCGGGGACGAGCAGTACTTC. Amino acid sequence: CASSPPGGDEQYF.

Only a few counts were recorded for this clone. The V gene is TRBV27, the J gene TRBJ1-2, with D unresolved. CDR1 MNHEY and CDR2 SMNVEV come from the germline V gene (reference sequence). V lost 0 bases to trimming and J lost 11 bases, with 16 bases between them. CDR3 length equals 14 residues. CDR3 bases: TGTGCCAGCAGTTTATCGTTGGGGATCGAGACGTACACCTTC. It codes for CASSLSLGIETYTF.

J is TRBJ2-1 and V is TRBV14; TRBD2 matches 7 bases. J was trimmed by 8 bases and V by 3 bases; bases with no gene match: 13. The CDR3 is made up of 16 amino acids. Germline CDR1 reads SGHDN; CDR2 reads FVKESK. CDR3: CASSHPTSSLWDEQFF. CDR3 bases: TGTGCCAGCAGCCATCCGACTAGCAGCCTCTGGGATGAGCAGTTCTTC.

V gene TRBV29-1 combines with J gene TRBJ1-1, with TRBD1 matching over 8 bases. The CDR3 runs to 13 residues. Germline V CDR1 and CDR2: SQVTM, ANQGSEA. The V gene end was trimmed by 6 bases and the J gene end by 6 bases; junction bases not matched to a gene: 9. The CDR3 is CSVKGQGRAEAFF. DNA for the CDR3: TGCAGCGTGAAAGGACAGGGCCGGGCTGAAGCTTTCTTT.

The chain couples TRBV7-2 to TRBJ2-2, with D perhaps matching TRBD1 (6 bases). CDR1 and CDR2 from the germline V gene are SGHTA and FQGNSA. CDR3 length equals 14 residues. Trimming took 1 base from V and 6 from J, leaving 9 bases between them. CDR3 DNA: TGTGCCAGCAGCTTAGGACAGGCGGCCGGGGAGCTGTTTTTT. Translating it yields CASSLGQAAGELFF. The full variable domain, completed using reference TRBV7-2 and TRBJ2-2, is GAGVSQSPSNKVTEKGKDVELRCDPISGHTALYWYRQSLGQGLEFLIYFQGNSAPDKSGLPSDRFSAERTGGSVSTLTIQRTQQEDSAVYLCASSLGQAAGELFFGEGSRLTVL.

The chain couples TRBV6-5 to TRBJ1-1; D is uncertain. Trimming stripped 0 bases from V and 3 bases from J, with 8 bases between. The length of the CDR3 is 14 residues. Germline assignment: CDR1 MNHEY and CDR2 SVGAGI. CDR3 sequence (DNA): TGTGCCAGCAGTTACTCGGACGGGGACACTGAAGCTTTCTTT. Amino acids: CASSYSDGDTEAFF.

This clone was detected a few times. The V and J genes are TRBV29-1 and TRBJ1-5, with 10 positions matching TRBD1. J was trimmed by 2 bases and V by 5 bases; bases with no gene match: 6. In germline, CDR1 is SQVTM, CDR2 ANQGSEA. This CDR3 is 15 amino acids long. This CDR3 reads CSVIGTGDRNQPQHF. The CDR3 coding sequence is TGCAGCGTTATCGGGACAGGGGATCGCAATCAGCCCCAGCATTTT.

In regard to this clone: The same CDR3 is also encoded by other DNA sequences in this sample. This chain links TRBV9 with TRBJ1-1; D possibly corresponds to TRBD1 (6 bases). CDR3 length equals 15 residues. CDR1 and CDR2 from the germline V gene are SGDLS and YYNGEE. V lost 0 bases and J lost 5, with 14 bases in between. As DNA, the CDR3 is TGTGCCAGCAGCGTAGCTGGGGGGCTGGGTACTGAAGCTTTCTTT. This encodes CASSVAGGLGTEAFF.

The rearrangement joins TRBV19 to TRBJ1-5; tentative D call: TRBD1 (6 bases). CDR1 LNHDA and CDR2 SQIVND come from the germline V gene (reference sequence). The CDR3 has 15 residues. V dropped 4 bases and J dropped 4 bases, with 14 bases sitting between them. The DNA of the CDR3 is TGTGCCAGTAGTACGAACGACAGGCGAAATCAGCCCCAGCATTTT. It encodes CASSTNDRRNQPQHF.

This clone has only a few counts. CDR3 protein: CASSLSGGGELFF. For the CDR3, the DNA is TGTGCCAGCAGTTTATCGGGCGGCGGGGAGCTGTTTTTT. V is TRBV27 and J is TRBJ2-2; unclear D gene. The V gene's germline CDR1 is MNHEY and CDR2 SMNVEV (reference sequence). The V end lost 0 bases, the J end lost 7 bases, and 6 bases lay between the germline ends. The CDR3 sequence is 13 residues long.

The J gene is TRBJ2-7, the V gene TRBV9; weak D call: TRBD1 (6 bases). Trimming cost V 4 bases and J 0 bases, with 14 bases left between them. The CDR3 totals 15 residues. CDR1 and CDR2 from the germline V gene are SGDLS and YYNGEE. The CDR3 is CASSPSSGASYEQYF. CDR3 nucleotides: TGTGCCAGCAGCCCTTCCTCAGGGGCCTCCTACGAGCAGTACTTC.